The T cell receptor beta chain described here comes from a study of a mutant IDH1 vaccine in newly diagnosed glioma. Study in general: In weeks 1, 3, 5, 7, 11, 15, 19 and 23, patients were vaccinated. Vaccinations were initiated 4-6 weeks following radiotherapy alone, or were given together with temozolomide cycles.

Using immunoSEQ multiplex PCR, the repertoire was profiled, and TCRdb retains in-frame clones only, with some absent. The sample records under 95,000 clones, around 90% being singletons. CDR3 length: 14 amino acids. V was cut by 6 bases and J by 0 bases, with 11 bases left in between. Germline lookup yields CDR1 SGHRS and CDR2 YFSETQ. A note on this clone: Its antigen remains unknown.

The time point here: week 5, during vaccination. Vaccine doses each comprised 300 ug of mutant IDH1 20-mer peptide, with topical imiquimod. Donors had new WHO grade 3 or 4 IDH1-mutant, ATRX-lost astrocytomas. The chain links TRBV5-1 to TRBJ2-3; perhaps TRBD1 as D (5 bases). The starting material was PBMCs, obtained from a glioma patient whose treatment included an IDH1 peptide vaccine. The receptor was derived from a woman in her forties or fifties with glioma. CDR3: CASNPTASTDTQYF. The CDR3 nucleotides are TGCGCCAGCAATCCGACAGCCAGCACAGATACGCAGTATTTT.